This entry lists 19 T cell receptor beta chains sequenced from one sample in a study of blood T cell repertoires in COVID-19 (dated by TCRdb to the early 2020s). Library preparation was by the immunoSEQ multiplex PCR assay. TCRdb holds this immuneACCESS table with in-frame rearrangements only. Some clones are missing; in checked studies, unresolved V genes explain under half, and the rest has no known cause. For this sample the table gives around 46,000 clones, of which approximately 83% were detected only once. About 15% of the sample is held by the ten biggest clonotypes. The sample consisted of peripheral blood. Every receptor here comes from a human donor in a cohort sampled during active COVID-19. The donor label of this sample is uncertain.

The CDR3 DNA is TGTGCCAGCAGTTTATCCCAGACCTACAATGAGCAGTTCTTC. It codes for CASSLSQTYNEQFF. This rearrangement joins TRBV27 to TRBJ2-1; D remains ambiguous. V was trimmed by 0 bases and J by 2 bases, leaving 5 bases between them. CDR1 MNHEY and CDR2 SMNVEV come from the germline V gene (reference sequence). CDR3 length equals 14 residues.

The chain uses TRBV6-5 and TRBJ1-1; the D is unclear. Germline V CDR1 and CDR2: MNHEY, SVGAGI. Trimming cost V 6 bases and J 4 bases, with 9 bases left between them. The CDR3 spans 12 residues. The CDR3 nucleotides read TGTGCCAGCAGATCGGGGAGCACTGAAGCTTTCTTT. This encodes CASRSGSTEAFF.

This clone was seen a few times. The V and J genes are TRBV28 and TRBJ1-3; D remains unclear. Deletions cut 8 bases from V and 0 bases from J, with 5 bases between. The CDR3 loop spans 12 amino acids. In germline, CDR1 is MDHEN, CDR2 SYDVKM. CDR3 nucleotides: TGTGCCAGCGTGAGCTCTGGAAACACCATATATTTT. The encoded protein is CASVSSGNTIYF. Together with reference TRBV28 and TRBJ1-3, the CDR3 gives the full variable domain: DVKVTQSSRYLVKRTGEKVFLECVQDMDHENMFWYRQDPGLGLRLIYFSYDVKMKEKGDIPEGYSVSREKKERFSLILESASTNQTSMYLCASVSSGNTIYFGEGSWLTVV.

The chain uses TRBV28 and TRBJ2-1, with D maybe TRBD2 (6 bases). This CDR3 spans 16 amino acids. The V gene lost 6 bases and the J gene lost 1 base, with 16 bases spanning the gap. Germline assignment: CDR1 MDHEN and CDR2 SYDVKM. Written as DNA, the CDR3 is TGTGCCAGCAGCTCATTTGGGGGGTCGTCCTACAATGAGCAGTTCTTC. Translation: CASSSFGGSSYNEQFF.

This clone was seen a single time. This chain uses TRBV7-9 with TRBJ1-2; D is undetermined. V gave up 3 bases and J gave up 1 base, with 9 bases separating them. In germline, CDR1 is SEHNR, CDR2 FQNEAQ (reference sequence). The CDR3 extends over 14 amino acids. The CDR3 loop reads CASSFSTINYGYTF. As DNA, the CDR3 is TGTGCCAGCAGCTTTTCTACCATTAACTATGGCTACACCTTC.

In DNA form, the CDR3 reads TGTGCCAGCAGCCCGCAGGGGCTAGAAAAACTGTTTTTT. Amino acids: CASSPQGLEKLFF. The chain joins TRBV3-1 (or the pseudogene TRBV3-2) to TRBJ1-4, with D possibly being TRBD1 (6 bases). Germline V gene sequence: CDR1 LGHDT, CDR2 YNNKEL (reference sequence). The CDR3 sequence is 13 residues long. V shed 4 bases and J shed 8 bases, with 11 bases lying between them.

Only one count was recorded for this clone. This sequence joins TRBV4-2 and TRBJ2-3; D call uncertain. The CDR3 is 14 amino acids. V was trimmed by 0 bases and J by 5 bases, leaving 9 bases between them. Looked up from germline, CDR1 is LGHNA and CDR2 is YNFKEQ. CDR3 sequence (DNA): TGTGCCAGCAGCCAAGAGGGCCCCCAAGATACGCAGTATTTT. This codes for CASSQEGPQDTQYF.

This clone showed up just once. The chain couples TRBV3-1 (or the pseudogene TRBV3-2) to TRBJ2-7, with TRBD1 matching over 8 bases. The ends lost 4 bases at V and 9 bases at J; junction bases unmatched: 11. The germline gives CDR1 LGHDT, CDR2 YNNKEL (reference sequence). This CDR3 spans 14 amino acids. CDR3 protein: CASSPTYDRGGQYF. In DNA, the CDR3 is TGTGCCAGCAGCCCCACATACGACAGGGGCGGGCAGTACTTC.

The chain is built from TRBV9 and TRBJ1-2; D call uncertain. Trimming pared 4 bases from V and 3 bases from J, leaving 13 bases between. Germline CDR1 and CDR2: SGDLS and YYNGEE. The CDR3 totals 14 residues. Here the CDR3 DNA reads TGTGCCAGCAGCCCCCTGGGGAGTTACTATGGCTACACCTTC. As protein: CASSPLGSYYGYTF.

The rearrangement uses TRBV28 and TRBJ1-2; 10 bases are a match to TRBD1. Germline V CDR1 and CDR2: MDHEN, SYDVKM. Unmatched junction bases numbered 4, after V lost 5 bases and J lost 4 bases. The CDR3 loop spans 14 amino acids. The CDR3 here is CASSTGQGVYGYTF. The CDR3 bases are TGTGCCAGCAGTACCGGACAGGGGGTCTATGGCTACACCTTC.

The J gene is TRBJ2-2, the V gene TRBV11-3, with 12 bases aligning to TRBD1. V gave up 0 bases and J gave up 6 bases; unmatched junction bases: 5. Germline loops: CDR1 SGHNT, CDR2 YENEEA. The CDR3 extends over 17 amino acids. The DNA for the CDR3 is TGTGCCAGCAGCTTAGACCCGGGACAGGGGGCCTCCGGGGAGCTGTTTTTT. Translated: CASSLDPGQGASGELFF.

The rearrangement joins TRBV7-9 to TRBJ2-1, with 12 positions matching TRBD1. Germline V gene data show CDR1 as SEHNR and CDR2 as FQNEAQ (reference sequence). The CDR3 runs to 16 residues. With 1 base clipped from V and 8 bases from J, the junction kept 6 bases outside the gene matches. Written as DNA, the CDR3 is TGTGCCAGCAGCTTAGAAGGGACAGGGGGCCTGGATGAGCAGTTCTTC. Translated: CASSLEGTGGLDEQFF.

V gene TRBV11-3 combines with J gene TRBJ2-7, with D unresolved. This CDR3 has 14 amino acids. Trimming removed 5 bases from V and 5 bases from J, with 16 bases in between. Germline V gives CDR1 SGHNT, CDR2 YENEEA. CDR3 DNA sequence: TGTGCCAGCAGCCTGACCGGTGGGCATAACGAGCAGTACTTC. Its protein is CASSLTGGHNEQYF.

This clone qualifies as medium-sized. V usage is TRBV27 and J usage is TRBJ2-7; 11 bases fit TRBD2. The CDR3 sequence is 16 residues long. Germline trimming cut 4 bases from V and 3 bases from J; bases unmatched to any gene: 8. Germline lookup yields CDR1 MNHEY and CDR2 SMNVEV (reference sequence). CDR3: CASSSIAGGDRYEQYF. CDR3 nucleotides: TGTGCCAGCAGTTCTATAGCGGGGGGGGACCGCTACGAGCAGTACTTC.

V and J are TRBV5-6 and TRBJ1-5; 7 bases agree with TRBD1. Losses at the gene ends were 4 bases for V and 0 bases for J; bases not matched to a gene: 1. The V gene's germline CDR1 is SGHDT and CDR2 YYEEEE. This CDR3 spans 14 amino acids. Written as DNA, the CDR3 is TGTGCCAGCAGCGGGACAGTTAGCAATCAGCCCCAGCATTTT. Its translation: CASSGTVSNQPQHF.

This chain joins TRBV6-5 and TRBJ1-1; TRBD1 aligns across 9 bases. V lost 6 bases, J lost 4 bases, and 9 bases stayed unmatched. The CDR3 extends over 15 amino acids. Per the germline V gene, CDR1 is MNHEY and CDR2 is SVGAGI. The CDR3 nucleotides are TGTGCCAGCAGAGCCCGGACAGGGGAGGGCACTGAAGCTTTCTTT. Amino acid sequence: CASRARTGEGTEAFF.

This sequence joins TRBV6-6 and TRBJ1-1; 7 bases are a match to TRBD1. The germline CDR1 and CDR2 sequences are MNHNY and SVGAGI (reference sequence). V lost 0 bases and J lost 6; bases outside the gene matches: 4. The CDR3 runs to 14 residues. CDR3 in amino acids: CASSYSNRGSEAFF. The DNA of the CDR3 is TGTGCCAGCAGTTACTCGAACAGGGGCTCTGAAGCTTTCTTT.

The V call is TRBV5-5, the J call TRBJ1-1; the match to TRBD1 covers 9 bases. After removal of 4 bases from V and 6 bases from J, the junction contained 10 bases not matched to a gene. The germline V gene encodes CDR1 SGHKS and CDR2 YYEKEE (reference sequence). This CDR3 region has 15 residues. The CDR3 sequence: CASSRGTGPRPEAFF. In nucleotides, the CDR3 is TGTGCCAGCAGCCGGGGGACAGGGCCCCGGCCTGAAGCTTTCTTT.

The chain links TRBV5-5 to TRBJ2-5; 9 bases are a match to TRBD1. Unmatched junction bases numbered 5, after V lost 4 bases and J lost 4 bases. The CDR3 has 14 residues. Germline lookup yields CDR1 SGHKS and CDR2 YYEKEE (reference sequence). DNA for the CDR3: TGTGCCAGCAGCATGGACAGGGGCCGAGAGACCCAGTACTTC. This encodes CASSMDRGRETQYF.